This TCR beta chain comes out of a study of T cell repertoires in cytomegalovirus infection. The sample holds many counts of this clonotype. V was clipped by 2 bases and J by 5 bases, with 6 bases between them. Germline values: CDR1 SGHTA, CDR2 FQGNSA. This CDR3 spans 13 amino acids. TCRdb re-called the reads with MiXCR, one entry per CDR3 protein. The sample has a few hundred thousand distinct CDR3 sequences; 15% to 20% are singletons. This chain uses TRBV7-2 with TRBJ2-2; D is unclear. The sequencing sample was made of PBMCs. This TCR came from a human donor in good health (CMV status not recorded). Some clones in this sample may be carry-over from other donors' samples. CDR3 region: CASSLIGTGELFF. The CDR3 DNA follows: TGTGCCAGCAGCTTAATAGGGACCGGGGAGCTGTTTTTT.